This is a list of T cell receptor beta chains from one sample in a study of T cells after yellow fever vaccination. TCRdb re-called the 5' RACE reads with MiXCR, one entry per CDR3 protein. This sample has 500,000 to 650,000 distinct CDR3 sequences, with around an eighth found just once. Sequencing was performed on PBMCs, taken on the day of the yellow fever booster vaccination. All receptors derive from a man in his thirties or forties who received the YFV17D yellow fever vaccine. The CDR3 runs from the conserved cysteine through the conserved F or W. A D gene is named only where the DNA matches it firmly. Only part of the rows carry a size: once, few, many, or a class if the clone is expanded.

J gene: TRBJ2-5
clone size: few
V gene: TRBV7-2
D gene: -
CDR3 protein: CASSLRWSGETQYF
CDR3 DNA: TGTGCCAGCAGCTTAAGGTGGAGTGGGGAGACCCAGTACTTC

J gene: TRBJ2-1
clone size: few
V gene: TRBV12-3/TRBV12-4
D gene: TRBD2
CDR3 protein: CASSFRREAYNEQFF
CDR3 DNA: TGTGCCAGCAGTTTTAGGCGGGAGGCGTACAATGAGCAGTTCTTC

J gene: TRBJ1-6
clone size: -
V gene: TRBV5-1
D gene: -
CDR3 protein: CASSSGSRSSYNSPLHF
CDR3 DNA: TGCGCCAGCAGCTCCGGATCAAGGAGCTCCTATAATTCACCCCTCCACTTT

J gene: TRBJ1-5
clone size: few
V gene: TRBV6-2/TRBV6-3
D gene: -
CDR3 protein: CASSYSNGYSNQPQHF
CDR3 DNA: TGTGCCAGCAGTTACTCGAACGGGTATAGCAATCAGCCCCAGCATTTT

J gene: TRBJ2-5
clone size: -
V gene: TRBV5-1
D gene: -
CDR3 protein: CASSLGTGGSQETQYF
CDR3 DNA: TGCGCCAGCAGCTTGGGGACGGGGGGCTCACAAGAGACCCAGTACTTC

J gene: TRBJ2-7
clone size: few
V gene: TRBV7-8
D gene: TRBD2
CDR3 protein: CASSLLGTSGSPVYEQYF
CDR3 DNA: TGTGCCAGCAGCTTACTCGGGACTAGCGGGAGTCCCGTCTACGAGCAGTACTTC

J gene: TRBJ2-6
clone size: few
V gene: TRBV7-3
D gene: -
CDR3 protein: CASSETPMGANVLTF
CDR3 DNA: TGTGCCAGCAGCGAAACCCCTATGGGGGCCAACGTCCTGACTTTC

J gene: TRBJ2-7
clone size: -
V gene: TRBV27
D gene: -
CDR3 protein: CASSLGRGTYEQYF
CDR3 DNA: TGTGCCAGCAGTTTGGGCCGGGGCACCTACGAGCAGTACTTC

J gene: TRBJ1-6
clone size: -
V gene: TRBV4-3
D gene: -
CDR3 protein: CASSQDLGVDLSPLHF
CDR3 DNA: TGCGCCAGCAGCCAAGATCTGGGGGTCGATCTTTCACCCCTCCACTTT

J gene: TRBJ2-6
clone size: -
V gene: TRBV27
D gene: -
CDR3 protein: CASSFSSGANVLTF
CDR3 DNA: TGTGCCAGCAGTTTCAGCTCTGGGGCCAACGTCCTGACTTTC

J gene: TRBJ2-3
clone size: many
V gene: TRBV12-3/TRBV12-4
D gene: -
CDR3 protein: CASSYGADYTDTQYF
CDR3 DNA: TGTGCCAGCAGTTACGGAGCGGACTACACAGATACGCAGTATTTT

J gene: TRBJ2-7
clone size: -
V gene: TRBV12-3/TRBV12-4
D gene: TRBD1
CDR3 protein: CASSSDRGREQYF
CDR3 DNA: TGTGCCAGCAGTTCCGACAGGGGTAGGGAGCAGTACTTC

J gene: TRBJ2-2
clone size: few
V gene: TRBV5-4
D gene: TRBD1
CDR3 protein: CASSLNPGGATGELFF
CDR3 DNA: TGTGCCAGCAGCTTGAATCCAGGGGGCGCAACCGGGGAGCTGTTTTTT

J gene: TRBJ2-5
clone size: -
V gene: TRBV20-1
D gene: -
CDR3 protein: CSARAGGPETQYF
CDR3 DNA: TGCAGTGCTAGGGCCGGGGGCCCAGAGACCCAGTACTTC

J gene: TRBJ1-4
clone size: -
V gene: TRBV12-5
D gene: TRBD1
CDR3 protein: CASGSPPGQLNEKLFF
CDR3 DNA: TGTGCTAGTGGGTCCCCTCCGGGACAGCTTAATGAAAAACTGTTTTTT

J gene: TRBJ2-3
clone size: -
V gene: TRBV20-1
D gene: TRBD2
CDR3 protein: CSAGLAGSRNTQYF
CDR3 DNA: TGCAGTGCGGGACTAGCGGGGTCTAGAAATACGCAGTATTTT

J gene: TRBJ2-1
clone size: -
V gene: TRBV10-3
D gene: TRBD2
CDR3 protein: CATRTSGSFGEQFF
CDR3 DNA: TGTGCCACCCGGACTAGCGGGAGTTTTGGTGAGCAGTTCTTC

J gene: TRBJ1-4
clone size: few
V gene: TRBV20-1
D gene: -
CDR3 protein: CSALSPSDEKLFF
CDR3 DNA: TGCAGTGCCCTCAGCCCATCAGATGAAAAACTGTTTTTT

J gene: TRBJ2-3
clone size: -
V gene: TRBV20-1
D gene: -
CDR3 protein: CSARRGSGTDTQYF
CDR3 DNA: TGCAGTGCCCGAAGGGGGAGTGGCACAGATACGCAGTATTTT

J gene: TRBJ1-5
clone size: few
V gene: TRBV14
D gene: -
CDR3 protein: CASSQDRGTPQHF
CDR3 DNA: TGTGCCAGCAGCCAAGATCGGGGGACCCCCCAGCATTTT

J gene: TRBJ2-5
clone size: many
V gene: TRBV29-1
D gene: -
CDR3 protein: CTTGWGSQETQYF
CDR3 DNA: TGCACCACTGGGTGGGGATCCCAAGAGACCCAGTACTTC

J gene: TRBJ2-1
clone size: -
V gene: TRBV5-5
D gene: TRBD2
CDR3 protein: CASSFIAGSSYNEQFF
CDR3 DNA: TGTGCCAGCAGCTTTATAGCGGGGAGCTCCTACAATGAGCAGTTCTTC

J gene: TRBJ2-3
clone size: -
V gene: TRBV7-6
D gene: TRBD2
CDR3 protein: CASSRGTSGRKSDTQYF
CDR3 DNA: TGTGCCAGCAGCCGCGGGACTAGCGGGAGGAAATCAGATACGCAGTATTTT

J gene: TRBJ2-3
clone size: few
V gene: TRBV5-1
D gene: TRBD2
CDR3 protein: CASSSLAGERDTQYF
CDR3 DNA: TGCGCCAGCAGCTCACTAGCGGGAGAGAGAGATACGCAGTATTTT

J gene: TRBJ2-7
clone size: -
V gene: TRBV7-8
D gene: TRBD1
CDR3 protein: CASSLVTGGAYEQYF
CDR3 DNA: TGTGCCAGCAGCTTAGTTACAGGGGGCGCTTACGAGCAGTACTTC

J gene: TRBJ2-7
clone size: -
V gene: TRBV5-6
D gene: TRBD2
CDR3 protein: CASSLGSGRGKNEQYF
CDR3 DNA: TGTGCCAGCAGCTTAGGTAGCGGGAGAGGGAAAAACGAGCAGTACTTC

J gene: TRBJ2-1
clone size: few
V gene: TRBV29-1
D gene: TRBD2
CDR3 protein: CSVISMGGSNEQFF
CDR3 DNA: TGCAGCGTCATTTCAATGGGAGGGTCGAATGAGCAGTTCTTC

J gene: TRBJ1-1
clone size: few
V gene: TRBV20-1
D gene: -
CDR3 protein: CSARGPDPSDEAFF
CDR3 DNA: TGCAGTGCTAGAGGACCCGACCCTTCGGATGAAGCTTTCTTT

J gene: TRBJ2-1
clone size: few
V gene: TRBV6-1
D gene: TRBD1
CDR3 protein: CASSTDREDSSYNEQFF
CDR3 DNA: TGTGCCAGCAGCACGGACAGGGAAGATAGCTCCTACAATGAGCAGTTCTTC

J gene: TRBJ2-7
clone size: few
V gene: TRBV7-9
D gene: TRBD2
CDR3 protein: CASSGSGGVKTGEQYF
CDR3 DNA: TGTGCCAGCAGCGGTAGCGGGGGGGTTAAGACTGGCGAGCAGTACTTC

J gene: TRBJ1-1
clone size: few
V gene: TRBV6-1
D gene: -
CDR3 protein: CASAPAVGLVTEAFF
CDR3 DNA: TGTGCCAGCGCCCCGGCCGTTGGACTGGTCACTGAAGCTTTCTTT

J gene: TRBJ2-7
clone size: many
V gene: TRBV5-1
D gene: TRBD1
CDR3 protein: CASSLGTTGIYEQYF
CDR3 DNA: TGCGCCAGCAGCTTGGGGACGACAGGGATCTACGAGCAGTACTTC

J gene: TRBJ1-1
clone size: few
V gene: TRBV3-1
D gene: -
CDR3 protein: CASSQVGSGTEAFF
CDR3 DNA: TGTGCCAGCAGCCAAGTAGGCTCGGGCACTGAAGCTTTCTTT

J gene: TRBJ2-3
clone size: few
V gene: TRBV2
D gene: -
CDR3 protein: CASRWPADTQYF
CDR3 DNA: TGTGCCAGCAGGTGGCCGGCTGATACGCAGTATTTT

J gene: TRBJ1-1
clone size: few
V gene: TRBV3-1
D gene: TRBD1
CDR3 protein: CASSQGTGGTEAFF
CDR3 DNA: TGTGCCAGCAGCCAAGGGACAGGGGGCACTGAAGCTTTCTTT